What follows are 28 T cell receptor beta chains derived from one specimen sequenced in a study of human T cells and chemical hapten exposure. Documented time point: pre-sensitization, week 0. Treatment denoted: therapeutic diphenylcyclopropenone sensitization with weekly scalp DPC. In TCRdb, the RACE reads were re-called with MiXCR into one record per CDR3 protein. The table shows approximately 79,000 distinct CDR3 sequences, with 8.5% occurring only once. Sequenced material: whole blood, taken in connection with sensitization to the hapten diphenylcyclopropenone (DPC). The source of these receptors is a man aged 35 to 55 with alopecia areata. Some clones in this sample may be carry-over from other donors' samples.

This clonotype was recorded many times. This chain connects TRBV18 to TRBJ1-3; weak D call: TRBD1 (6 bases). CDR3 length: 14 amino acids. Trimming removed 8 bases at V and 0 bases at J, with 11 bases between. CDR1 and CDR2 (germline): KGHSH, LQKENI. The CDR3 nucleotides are TGTGCCAGCACGGGGGCTTACTCTGGAAACACCATATATTTT. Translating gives CASTGAYSGNTIYF.

In nucleotides, the CDR3 is TGCGCCAGCAGCGCCAAAGACAGGGGATTATTCGAGACCCAGTACTTC. Residues: CASSAKDRGLFETQYF. The chain uses TRBV5-1 and TRBJ2-5; 8 positions match TRBD1. The junction had 13 bases not matched to a gene; V was cut back by 4 bases and J by 5 bases. CDR1 and CDR2 from the germline V gene are SGHRS and YFSETQ. The CDR3 consists of 16 residues.

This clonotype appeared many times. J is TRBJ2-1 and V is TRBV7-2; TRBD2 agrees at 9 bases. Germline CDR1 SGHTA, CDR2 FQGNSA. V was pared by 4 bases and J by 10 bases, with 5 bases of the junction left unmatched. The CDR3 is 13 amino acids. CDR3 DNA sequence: TGTGCCAGCAGCTCATCCGGACTAGCGGAGCAGTTCTTC. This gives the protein CASSSSGLAEQFF. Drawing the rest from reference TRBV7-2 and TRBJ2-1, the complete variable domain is GAGVSQSPSNKVTEKGKDVELRCDPISGHTALYWYRQSLGQGLEFLIYFQGNSAPDKSGLPSDRFSAERTGGSVSTLTIQRTQQEDSAVYLCASSSSGLAEQFFGPGTRLTVL.

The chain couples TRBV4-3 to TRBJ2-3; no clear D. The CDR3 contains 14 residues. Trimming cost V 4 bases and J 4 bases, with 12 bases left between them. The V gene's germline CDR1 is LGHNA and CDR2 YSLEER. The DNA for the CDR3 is TGCGCCAGCAGCCCCAGGACGACCGCAGATACGCAGTATTTT. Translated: CASSPRTTADTQYF.

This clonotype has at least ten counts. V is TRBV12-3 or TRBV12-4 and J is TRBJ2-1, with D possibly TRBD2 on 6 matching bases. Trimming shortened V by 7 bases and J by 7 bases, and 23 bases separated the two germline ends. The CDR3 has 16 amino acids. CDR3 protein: CASNGEGLDVENEQFF. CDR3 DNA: TGTGCCAGCAACGGAGAGGGACTGGACGTAGAAAATGAGCAGTTCTTC.

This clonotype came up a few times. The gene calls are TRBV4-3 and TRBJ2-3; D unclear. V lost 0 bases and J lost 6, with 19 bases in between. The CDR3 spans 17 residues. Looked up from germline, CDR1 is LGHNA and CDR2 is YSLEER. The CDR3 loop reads CASSQDVGKLVMDTQYF. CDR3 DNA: TGCGCCAGCAGCCAAGATGTGGGGAAATTAGTTATGGATACGCAGTATTTT.

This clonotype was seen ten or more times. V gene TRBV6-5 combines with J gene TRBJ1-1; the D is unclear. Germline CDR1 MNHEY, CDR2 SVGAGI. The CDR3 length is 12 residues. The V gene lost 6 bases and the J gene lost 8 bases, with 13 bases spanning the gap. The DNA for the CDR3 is TGTGCCAGCAGGGGCAAACTACTGGAAGCTTTCTTT. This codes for CASRGKLLEAFF.

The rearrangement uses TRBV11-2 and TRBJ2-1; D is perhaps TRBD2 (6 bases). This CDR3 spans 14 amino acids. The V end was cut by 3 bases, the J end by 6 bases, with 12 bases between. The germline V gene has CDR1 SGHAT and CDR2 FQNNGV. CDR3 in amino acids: CASSLSSGINEQFF. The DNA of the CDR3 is TGTGCCAGCAGCTTGAGTAGCGGCATCAATGAGCAGTTCTTC.

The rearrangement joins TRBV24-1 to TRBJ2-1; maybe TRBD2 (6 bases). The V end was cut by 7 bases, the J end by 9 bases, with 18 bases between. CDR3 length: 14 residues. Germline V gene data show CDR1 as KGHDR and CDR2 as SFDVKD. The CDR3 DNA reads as TGTGCCACCAGCCAGACGGGACTCTCGATTGAGCAGTTCTTC. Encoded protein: CATSQTGLSIEQFF.

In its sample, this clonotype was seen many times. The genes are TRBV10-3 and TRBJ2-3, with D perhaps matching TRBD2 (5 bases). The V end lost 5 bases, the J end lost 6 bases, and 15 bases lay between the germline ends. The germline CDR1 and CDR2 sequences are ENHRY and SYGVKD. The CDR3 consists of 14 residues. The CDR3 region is CAISPLGGLDTQYF. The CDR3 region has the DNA TGTGCCATCAGTCCCTTGGGCGGGTTGGATACGCAGTATTTT.

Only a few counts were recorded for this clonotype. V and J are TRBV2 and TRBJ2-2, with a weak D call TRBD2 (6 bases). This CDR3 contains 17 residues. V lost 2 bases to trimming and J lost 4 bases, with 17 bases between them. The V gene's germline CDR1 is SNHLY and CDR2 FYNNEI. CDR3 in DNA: TGTGCCAGCAGTGAAAGTGTTGGGACTGATACCACCGGGGAGCTGTTTTTT. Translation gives CASSESVGTDTTGELFF.

This CDR3 reads CASSGQTGGSETQYF. CDR3 bases: TGTGCCAGCAGCGGACAAACAGGGGGATCAGAGACCCAGTACTTC. The rearrangement joins TRBV7-2 to TRBJ2-5; the match to TRBD1 covers 8 bases. This CDR3 has 15 amino acids. Trimming removed 5 bases from V and 4 bases from J; junction bases left unmatched: 9. Germline-derived CDR1 and CDR2 are SGHTA and FQGNSA.

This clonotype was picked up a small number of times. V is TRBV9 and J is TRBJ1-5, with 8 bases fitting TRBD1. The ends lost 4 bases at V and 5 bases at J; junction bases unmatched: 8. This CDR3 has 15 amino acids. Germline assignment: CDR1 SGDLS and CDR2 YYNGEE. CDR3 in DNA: TGTGCCAGCAGCCCAGGAACAGGGGGGGATCAGCCCCAGCATTTT. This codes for CASSPGTGGDQPQHF.

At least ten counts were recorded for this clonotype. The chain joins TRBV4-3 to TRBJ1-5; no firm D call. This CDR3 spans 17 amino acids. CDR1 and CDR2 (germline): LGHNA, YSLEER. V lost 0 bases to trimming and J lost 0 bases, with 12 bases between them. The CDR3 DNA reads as TGCGCCAGCAGCCAAGATTGGAGGATGTATAGCAATCAGCCCCAGCATTTT. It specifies CASSQDWRMYSNQPQHF.

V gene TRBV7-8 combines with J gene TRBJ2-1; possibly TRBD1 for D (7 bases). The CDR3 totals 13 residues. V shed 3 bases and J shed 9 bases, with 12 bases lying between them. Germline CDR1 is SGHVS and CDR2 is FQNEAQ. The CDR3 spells CASSFRGAGEQFF. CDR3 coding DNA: TGTGCCAGCAGCTTCAGGGGGGCCGGTGAGCAGTTCTTC.

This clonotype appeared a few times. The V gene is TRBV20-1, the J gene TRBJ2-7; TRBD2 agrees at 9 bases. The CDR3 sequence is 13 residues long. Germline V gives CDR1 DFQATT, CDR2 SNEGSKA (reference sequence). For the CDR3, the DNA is TGCGCGTGGGGACTAGCTTTGCCCCCCGAGCAGTACTTC. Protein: CAWGLALPPEQYF.

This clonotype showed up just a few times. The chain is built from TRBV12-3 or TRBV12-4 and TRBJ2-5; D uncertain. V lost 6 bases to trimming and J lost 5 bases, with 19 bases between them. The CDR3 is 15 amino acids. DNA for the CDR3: TGTGCCAGCAGCCCCGAGATTGGTGTCTCTGAGACCCAGTACTTC. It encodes CASSPEIGVSETQYF.

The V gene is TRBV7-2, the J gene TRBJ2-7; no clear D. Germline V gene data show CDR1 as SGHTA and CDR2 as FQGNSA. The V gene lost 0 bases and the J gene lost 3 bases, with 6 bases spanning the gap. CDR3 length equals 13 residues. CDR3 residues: CASSLAMVYEQYF. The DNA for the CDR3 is TGTGCCAGCAGCTTAGCGATGGTCTACGAGCAGTACTTC.

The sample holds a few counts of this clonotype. The CDR3: CATSSTLNSYEQYV. The CDR3 nucleotides are TGTGCCACCAGCAGCACACTGAACTCCTACGAGCAGTACGTC. V and J are TRBV15 and TRBJ2-7; D is uncertain. The germline V gene has CDR1 LNHNV and CDR2 YYDKDF (reference sequence). Trimming took 3 bases from V and 0 from J, leaving 9 bases between them. This CDR3 contains 14 residues.

The CDR3 region has the DNA TGTGCCAGCCAGCTCAGACTAGCGGGAGTAGTAGGCGAGACCCAGTACTTC. Residues: CASQLRLAGVVGETQYF. The chain employs TRBV6-1 and TRBJ2-5, with TRBD2 matching 12 bases. Losses at the gene ends were 8 bases for V and 5 bases for J; bases not matched to a gene: 15. Germline loops: CDR1 MNHNS, CDR2 SASEGT. The CDR3 consists of 17 residues.

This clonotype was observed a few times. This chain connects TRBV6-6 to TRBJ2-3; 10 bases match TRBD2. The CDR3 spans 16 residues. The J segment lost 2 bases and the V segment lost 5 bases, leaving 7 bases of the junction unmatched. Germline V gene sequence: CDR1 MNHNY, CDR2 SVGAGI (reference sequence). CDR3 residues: CASSKQSGRDTDTQYF. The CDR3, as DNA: TGTGCCAGCAGTAAACAAAGCGGGAGGGACACAGATACGCAGTATTTT.

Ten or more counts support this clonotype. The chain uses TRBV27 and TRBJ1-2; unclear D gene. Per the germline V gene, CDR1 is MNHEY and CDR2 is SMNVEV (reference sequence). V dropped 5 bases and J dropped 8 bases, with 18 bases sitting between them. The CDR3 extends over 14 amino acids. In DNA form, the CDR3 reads TGTGCCAGCAGTCTGCTAGGTTCCGGGGAAGGCTACACCTTC. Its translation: CASSLLGSGEGYTF.

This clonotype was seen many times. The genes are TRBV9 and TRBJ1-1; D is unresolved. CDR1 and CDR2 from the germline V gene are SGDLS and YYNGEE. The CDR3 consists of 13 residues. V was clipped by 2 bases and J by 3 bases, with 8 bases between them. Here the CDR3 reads CASSVSLDTEAFF. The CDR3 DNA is TGTGCCAGCAGCGTTAGCTTAGACACTGAAGCTTTCTTT.

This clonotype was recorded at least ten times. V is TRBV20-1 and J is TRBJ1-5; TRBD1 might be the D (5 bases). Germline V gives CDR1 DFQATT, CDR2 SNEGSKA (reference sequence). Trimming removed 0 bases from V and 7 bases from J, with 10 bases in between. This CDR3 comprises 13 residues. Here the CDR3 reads CSAREGVEQPQHF. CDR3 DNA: TGCAGTGCTAGAGAGGGGGTCGAGCAGCCCCAGCATTTT.

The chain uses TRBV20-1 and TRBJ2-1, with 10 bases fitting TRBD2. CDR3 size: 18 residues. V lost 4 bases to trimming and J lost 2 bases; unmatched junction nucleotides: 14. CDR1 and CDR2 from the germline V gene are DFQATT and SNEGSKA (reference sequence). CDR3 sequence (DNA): TGCAGTGCTACCTCTTTGGTGGGTAGCGGGAGGACCTACAATGAGCAGTTCTTC. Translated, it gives CSATSLVGSGRTYNEQFF.

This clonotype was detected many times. CDR3 nucleotides: TGCAGCGTAAAGGGGACAGTGCCTGGATTCTATGGCTACACCTTC. This gives the protein CSVKGTVPGFYGYTF. V is TRBV29-1 and J is TRBJ1-2; the match to TRBD1 covers 7 bases. The V gene's germline CDR1 is SQVTM and CDR2 ANQGSEA. V was pared by 6 bases and J by 4 bases, with 14 bases of the junction left unmatched. CDR3 length equals 15 residues.

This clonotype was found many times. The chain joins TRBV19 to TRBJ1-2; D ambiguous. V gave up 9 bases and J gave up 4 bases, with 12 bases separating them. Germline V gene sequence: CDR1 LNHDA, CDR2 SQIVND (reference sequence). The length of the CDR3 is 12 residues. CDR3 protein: CASSSGRYGYTF. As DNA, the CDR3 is TGTGCCAGCTCCAGTGGGCGCTATGGCTACACCTTC.

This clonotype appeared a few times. The CDR3, as DNA: TGCGCCAGCAGCCAAGACCCCTCCCCGCGGCCTAAGACCACAGAGGGTGTCCGTTACTACGAGCAGTACGTC. Amino acid sequence: CASSQDPSPRPKTTEGVRYYEQYV. The chain employs TRBV4-3 and TRBJ2-7; weak D call: TRBD2 (5 bases). CDR3 length equals 24 residues. Per the germline V gene, CDR1 is LGHNA and CDR2 is YSLEER. V shed 0 bases and J shed 3 bases, with 39 bases lying between them.